Given below is one TCR beta chain in context. The assay was immunoSEQ multiplex PCR, and TCRdb's table has in-frame clones only and misses some. The data contain around 110,000 clones, approximately 90% of them singletons. The data belong to a study of control samples from healthy donors and cancer patients. Germline values: CDR1 SNHLY, CDR2 FYNNEI. The CDR3 sequence is 14 residues long. The V end was cut by 1 base, the J end by 2 bases, with 9 bases between. The clonotype originates from a woman in her fifties or sixties with colorectal cancer. V is TRBV2 and J is TRBJ2-7, with D tentatively TRBD2 (6 bases). The sequencing sample was made of PBMCs. The DNA for the CDR3 is TGTGCCAGCAGTGAAGGACTAGGAACCTACGAGCAGTACTTC. Its protein is CASSEGLGTYEQYF.